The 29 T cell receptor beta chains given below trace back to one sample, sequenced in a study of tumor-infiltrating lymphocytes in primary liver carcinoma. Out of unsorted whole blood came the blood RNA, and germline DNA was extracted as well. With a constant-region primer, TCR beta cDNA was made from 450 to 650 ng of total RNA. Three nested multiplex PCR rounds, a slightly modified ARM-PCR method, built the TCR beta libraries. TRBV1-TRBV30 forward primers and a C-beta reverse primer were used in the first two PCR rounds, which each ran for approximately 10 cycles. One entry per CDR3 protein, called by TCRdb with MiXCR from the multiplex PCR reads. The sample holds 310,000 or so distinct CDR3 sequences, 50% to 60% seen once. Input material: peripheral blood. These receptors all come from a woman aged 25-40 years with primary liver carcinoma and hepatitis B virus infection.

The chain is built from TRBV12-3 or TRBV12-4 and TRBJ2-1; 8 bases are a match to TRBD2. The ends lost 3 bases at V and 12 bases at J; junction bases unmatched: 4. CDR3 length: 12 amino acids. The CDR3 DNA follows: TGTGCCAGCAGTTTTAGTCTAGCGGGGCAGTTCTTC. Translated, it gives CASSFSLAGQFF.

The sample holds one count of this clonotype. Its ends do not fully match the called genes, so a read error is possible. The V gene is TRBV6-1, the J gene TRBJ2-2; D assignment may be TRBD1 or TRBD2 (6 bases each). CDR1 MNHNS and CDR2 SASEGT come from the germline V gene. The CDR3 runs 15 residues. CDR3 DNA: TGTGCCAGCAGTTCCCGAGGGGGGAGCACCGGGAAGCTGTTTTTT. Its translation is CASSSRGGSTGKLFF.

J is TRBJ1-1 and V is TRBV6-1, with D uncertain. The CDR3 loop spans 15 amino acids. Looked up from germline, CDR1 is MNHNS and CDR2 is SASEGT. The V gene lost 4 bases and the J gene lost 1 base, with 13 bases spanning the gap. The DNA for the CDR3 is TGTGCCAGCAGTGCCCAACCTAGAGGGAACACTGAAGCTTTCTTT. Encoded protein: CASSAQPRGNTEAFF.

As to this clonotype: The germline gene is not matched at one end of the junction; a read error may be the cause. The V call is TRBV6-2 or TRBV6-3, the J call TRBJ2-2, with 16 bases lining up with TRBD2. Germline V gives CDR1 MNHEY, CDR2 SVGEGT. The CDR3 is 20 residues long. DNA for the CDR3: TGTGCCAGCAGTTACTCGTTGGGACTAGCGGGAGGGTTCACCACCGGGGAGCCGTTTTTT. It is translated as CASSYSLGLAGGFTTGEPFF.

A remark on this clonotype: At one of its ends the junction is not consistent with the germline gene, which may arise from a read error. In DNA form, the CDR3 reads TGCGCCAGCAGTCACCTGAAGGGACTAGCAGGGGGATACAATGAGCAGTTATTC. Protein: CASSHLKGLAGGYNEQLF. The chain recombines TRBV4-3 with TRBJ2-1; 9 bases fit TRBD2. Germline CDR1 LGHNA, CDR2 YSLEER. The CDR3 runs 18 residues.

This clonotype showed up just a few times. CDR3 residues: CASSLVRGAYNSPLHF. Written as DNA, the CDR3 is TGTGCCAGCAGCCTTGTCAGGGGCGCCTATAATTCACCCCTCCACTTT. The chain employs TRBV6-5 and TRBJ1-6, with D possibly TRBD1 on 6 matching bases. CDR3 length: 16 amino acids. Trimming took 6 bases from V and 2 from J, leaving 14 bases between them. From germline, CDR1 is MNHEY and CDR2 SVGAGI.

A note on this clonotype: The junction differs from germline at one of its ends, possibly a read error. CDR3 DNA sequence: TGTGTCAGCAGCTTCCTTGCGGGAGGGCTGGGGAATGGGCAGTTCTTC. This translates into CVSSFLAGGLGNGQFF. The J gene is TRBJ2-1, the V gene TRBV11-2, with TRBD2 matching 9 bases. The CDR3 has 16 residues. Germline CDR1 reads SGHAT; CDR2 reads FQNNGV.

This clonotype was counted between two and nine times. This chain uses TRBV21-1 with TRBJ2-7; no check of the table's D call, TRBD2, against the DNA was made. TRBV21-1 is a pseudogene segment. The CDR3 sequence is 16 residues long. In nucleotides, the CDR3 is TGTGCCAGCAGCAAAGGGTTAGCGGGAGCTTCCTACGAGCAGTACTTC. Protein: CASSKGLAGASYEQYF.

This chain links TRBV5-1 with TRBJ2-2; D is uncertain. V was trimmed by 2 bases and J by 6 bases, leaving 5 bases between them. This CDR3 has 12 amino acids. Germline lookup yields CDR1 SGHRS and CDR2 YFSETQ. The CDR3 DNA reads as TGCGCCAGCAGCTTACTGGCCGGGGAGCTGTTTTTT. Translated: CASSLLAGELFF.

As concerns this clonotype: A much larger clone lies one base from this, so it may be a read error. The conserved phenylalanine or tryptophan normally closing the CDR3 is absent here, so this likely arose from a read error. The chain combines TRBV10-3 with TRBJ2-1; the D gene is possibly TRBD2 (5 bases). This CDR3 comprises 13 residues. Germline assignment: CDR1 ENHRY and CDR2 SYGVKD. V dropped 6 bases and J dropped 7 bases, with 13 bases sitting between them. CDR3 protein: CAIRKDGENEQFS. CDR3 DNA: TGTGCCATCAGGAAGGACGGGGAGAATGAGCAGTTCTCC.

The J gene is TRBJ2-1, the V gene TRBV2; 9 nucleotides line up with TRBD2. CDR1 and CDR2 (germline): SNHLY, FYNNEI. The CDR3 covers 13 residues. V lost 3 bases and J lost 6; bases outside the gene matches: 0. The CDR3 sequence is CASSETSGNEQFF. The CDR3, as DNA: TGTGCCAGCAGTGAGACTAGCGGCAATGAGCAGTTCTTC.

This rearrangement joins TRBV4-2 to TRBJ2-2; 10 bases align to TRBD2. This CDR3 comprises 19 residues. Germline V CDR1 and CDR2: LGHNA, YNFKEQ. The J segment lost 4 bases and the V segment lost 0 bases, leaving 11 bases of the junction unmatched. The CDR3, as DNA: TGTGCCAGCAGCCAAGAGGACTCGCTAGCGGGAGCGGCCACCGGGGAGCTGTTTTTT. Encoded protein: CASSQEDSLAGAATGELFF.

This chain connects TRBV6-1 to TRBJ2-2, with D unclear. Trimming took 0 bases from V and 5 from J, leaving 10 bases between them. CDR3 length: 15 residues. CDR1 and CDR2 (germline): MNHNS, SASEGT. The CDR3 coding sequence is TGTGCCAGCAGTGAAGCGAAGTGTCGAACCGGGGAGCTGTTTTTT. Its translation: CASSEAKCRTGELFF.

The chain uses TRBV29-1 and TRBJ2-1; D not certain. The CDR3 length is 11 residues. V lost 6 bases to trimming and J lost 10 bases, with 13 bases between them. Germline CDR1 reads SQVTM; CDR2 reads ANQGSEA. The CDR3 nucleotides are TGCAGCGTCACCACCGGAGACGAGCAGTTCTTC. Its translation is CSVTTGDEQFF.

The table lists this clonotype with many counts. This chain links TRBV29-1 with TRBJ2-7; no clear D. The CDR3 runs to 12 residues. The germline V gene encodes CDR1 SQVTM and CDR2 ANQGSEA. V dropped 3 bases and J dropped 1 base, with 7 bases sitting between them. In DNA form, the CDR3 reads TGCAGCGTTGAGGTCAGTTCCTACGAGCAGTACTTC. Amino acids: CSVEVSSYEQYF.

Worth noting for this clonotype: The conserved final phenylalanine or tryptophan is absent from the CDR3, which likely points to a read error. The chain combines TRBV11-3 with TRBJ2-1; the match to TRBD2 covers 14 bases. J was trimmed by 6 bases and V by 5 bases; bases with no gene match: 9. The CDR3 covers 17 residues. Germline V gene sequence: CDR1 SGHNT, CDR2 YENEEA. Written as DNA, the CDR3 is TGTGCCAGCAGCCCGGGACTAGCGGGAGAGGTAGGCAATGAGCAGTTCTCC. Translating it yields CASSPGLAGEVGNEQFS.

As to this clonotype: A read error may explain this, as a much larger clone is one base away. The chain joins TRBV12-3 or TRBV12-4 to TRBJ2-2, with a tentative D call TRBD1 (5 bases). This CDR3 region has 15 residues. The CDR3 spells CAGRRTNTNTGELFF. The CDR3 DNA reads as TGTGCCGGCAGAAGGACAAACACGAACACCGGGGAGCTGTTTTTT.

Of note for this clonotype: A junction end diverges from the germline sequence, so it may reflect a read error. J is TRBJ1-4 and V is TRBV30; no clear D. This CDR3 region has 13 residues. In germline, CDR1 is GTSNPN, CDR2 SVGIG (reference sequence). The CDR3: CAWSGATNEKLLF. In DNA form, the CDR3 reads TGTGCCTGGAGTGGGGCAACTAATGAAAAACTGCTTTTT.

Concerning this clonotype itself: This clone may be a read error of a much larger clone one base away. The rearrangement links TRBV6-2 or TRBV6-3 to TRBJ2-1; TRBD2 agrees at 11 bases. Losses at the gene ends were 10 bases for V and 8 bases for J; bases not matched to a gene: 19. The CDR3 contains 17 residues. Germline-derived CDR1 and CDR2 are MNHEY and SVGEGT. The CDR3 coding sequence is TGTGCCAACACCCAAGGAGGTAGCGGGAGGGCCAGGGATGAGCAGTTCTTC. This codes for CANTQGGSGRARDEQFF.

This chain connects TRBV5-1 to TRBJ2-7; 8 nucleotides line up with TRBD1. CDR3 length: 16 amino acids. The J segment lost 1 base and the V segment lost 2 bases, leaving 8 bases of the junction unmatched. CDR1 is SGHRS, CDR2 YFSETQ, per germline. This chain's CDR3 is CASSFGPDRASYEQYF. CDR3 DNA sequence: TGCGCCAGCAGCTTTGGTCCGGACAGGGCTTCCTACGAGCAGTACTTC.

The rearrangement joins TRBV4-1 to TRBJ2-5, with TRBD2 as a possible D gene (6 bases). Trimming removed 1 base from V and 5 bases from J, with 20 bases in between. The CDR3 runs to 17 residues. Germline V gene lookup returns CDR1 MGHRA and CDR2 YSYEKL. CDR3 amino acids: CASSQALGGRLSETQYF. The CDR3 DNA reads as TGCGCCAGCAGCCAAGCCCTCGGGGGAAGGTTAAGCGAGACCCAGTACTTC.

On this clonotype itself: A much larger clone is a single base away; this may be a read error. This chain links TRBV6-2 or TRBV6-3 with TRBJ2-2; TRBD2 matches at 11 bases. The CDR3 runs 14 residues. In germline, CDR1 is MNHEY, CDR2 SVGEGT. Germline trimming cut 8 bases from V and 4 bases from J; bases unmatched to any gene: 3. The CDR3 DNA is TGTGCCAGCCGACTAGCGGGAAGCACCGGGGAGCTGTTTTTT. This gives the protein CASRLAGSTGELFF.

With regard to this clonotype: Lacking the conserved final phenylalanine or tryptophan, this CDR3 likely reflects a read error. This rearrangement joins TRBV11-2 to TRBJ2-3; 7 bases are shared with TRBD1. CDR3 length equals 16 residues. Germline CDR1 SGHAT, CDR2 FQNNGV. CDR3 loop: CDSSIRYRGPTDTQYS. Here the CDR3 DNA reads TGTGACAGCAGCATAAGATACAGGGGCCCCACAGATACACAGTATTCT.

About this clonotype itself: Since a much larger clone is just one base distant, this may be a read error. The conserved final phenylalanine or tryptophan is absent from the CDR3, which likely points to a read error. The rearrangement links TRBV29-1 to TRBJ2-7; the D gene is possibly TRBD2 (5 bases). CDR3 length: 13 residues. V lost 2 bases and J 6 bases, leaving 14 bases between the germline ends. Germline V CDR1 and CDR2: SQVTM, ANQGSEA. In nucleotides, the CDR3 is TGCAGCGTTGAATTCTGGAGGTCGGGCGAGCAGTACATC. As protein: CSVEFWRSGEQYI.

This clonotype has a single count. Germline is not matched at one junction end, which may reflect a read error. The CDR3 sequence: CASNLAPGLAVEQFF. The CDR3 DNA reads as TGTGCTAGCAACTTAGCGCCTGGACTAGCCGTCGAGCAGTTCTTC. The genes are TRBV11-2 and TRBJ2-1; 8 positions match TRBD2. Germline V gives CDR1 SGHAT, CDR2 FQNNGV. The CDR3 has 15 residues.

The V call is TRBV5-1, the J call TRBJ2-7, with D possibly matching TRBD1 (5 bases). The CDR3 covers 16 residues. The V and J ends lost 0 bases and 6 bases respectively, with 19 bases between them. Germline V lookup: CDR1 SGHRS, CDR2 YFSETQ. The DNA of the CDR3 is TGCGCCAGCAGCTTGGAGGCTCAGGGCGTCCATGTCGAGCAGTACTTC. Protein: CASSLEAQGVHVEQYF.

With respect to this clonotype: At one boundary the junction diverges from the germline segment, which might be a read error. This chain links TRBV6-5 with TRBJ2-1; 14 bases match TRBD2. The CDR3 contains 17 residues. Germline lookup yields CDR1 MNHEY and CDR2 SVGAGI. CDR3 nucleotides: TGTACCAGCAGTTCCGCGCTGGGGACTAGCGGGAGACATGAGCAGTTCTTC. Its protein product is CTSSSALGTSGRHEQFF.

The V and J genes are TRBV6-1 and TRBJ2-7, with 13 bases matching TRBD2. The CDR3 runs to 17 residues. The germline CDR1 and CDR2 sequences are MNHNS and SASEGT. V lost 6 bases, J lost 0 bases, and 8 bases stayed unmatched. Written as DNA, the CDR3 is TGTGCCAGCAGGCTCTCGACTAGCGGGAGGCACTCCTACGAGCAGTACTTC. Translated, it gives CASRLSTSGRHSYEQYF.

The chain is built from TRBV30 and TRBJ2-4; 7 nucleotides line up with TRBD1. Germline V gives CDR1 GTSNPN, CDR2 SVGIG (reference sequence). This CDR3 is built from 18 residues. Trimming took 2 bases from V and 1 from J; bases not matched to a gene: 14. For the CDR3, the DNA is TGTGCCTGGAGTCCTCCGCCCAGGGGGTCCCACGCCAAAAACATTCAGTACTTC. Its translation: CAWSPPPRGSHAKNIQYF.